This T cell receptor (beta chain) was documented in a study of T cell responses to AZD1222 COVID-19 vaccine. Germline assignment: CDR1 MDHEN and CDR2 SYDVKM. The CDR3 totals 14 residues. Trimming pared 2 bases from V and 7 bases from J, leaving 11 bases between. Comment on this clone: Its antigen remains unidentified.

General study results and limits: Seropositive AZD1222 recipients at baseline numbered only five or six. A rise in Spike-specific TCR breadth and depth followed two AZD1222 doses.

This table comes from immunoSEQ multiplex PCR, and its TCRdb copy is limited to in-frame clones, with some not included. The table lists some 100,000 clones, approximately 90% of them singletons. Some second doses came at about 4 weeks and others at about 12 weeks; these were pooled. The chain recombines TRBV28 with TRBJ1-4; D may be TRBD1 (6 bases). The source is an adult who received the AZD1222 COVID-19 vaccine. Here the sequenced sample was peripheral blood, taken 28 days after the second AZD1222 dose. CDR3 sequence (DNA): TGTGCCAGCAGTTTACGGGGGGCTGGTGAAAAACTGTTTTTT. Encoded protein: CASSLRGAGEKLFF.